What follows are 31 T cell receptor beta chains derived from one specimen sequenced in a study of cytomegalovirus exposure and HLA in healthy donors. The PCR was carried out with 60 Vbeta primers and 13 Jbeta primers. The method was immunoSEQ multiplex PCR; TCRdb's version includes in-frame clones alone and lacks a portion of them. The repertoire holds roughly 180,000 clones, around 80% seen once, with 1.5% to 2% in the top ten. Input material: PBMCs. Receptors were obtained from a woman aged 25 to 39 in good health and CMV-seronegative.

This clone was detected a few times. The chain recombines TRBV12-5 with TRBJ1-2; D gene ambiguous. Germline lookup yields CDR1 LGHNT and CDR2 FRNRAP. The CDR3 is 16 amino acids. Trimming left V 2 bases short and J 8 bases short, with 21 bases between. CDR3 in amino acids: CASGLLVPSEPDGYTF. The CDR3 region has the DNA TGTGCTAGTGGTTTGCTAGTCCCTAGTGAGCCTGACGGCTACACCTTC.

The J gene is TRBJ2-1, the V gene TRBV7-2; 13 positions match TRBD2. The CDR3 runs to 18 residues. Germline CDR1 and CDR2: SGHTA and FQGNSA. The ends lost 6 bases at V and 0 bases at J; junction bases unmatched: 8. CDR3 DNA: TGTGCCAGCAGGACTAGCGGGGGGACGCGGAGCTCCTACAATGAGCAGTTCTTC. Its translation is CASRTSGGTRSSYNEQFF.

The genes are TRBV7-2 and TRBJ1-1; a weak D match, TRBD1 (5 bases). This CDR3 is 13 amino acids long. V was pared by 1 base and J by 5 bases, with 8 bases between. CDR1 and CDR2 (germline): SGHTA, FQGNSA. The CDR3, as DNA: TGTGCCAGCAGCTTAGAGGGGCTAACTGAAGCTTTCTTT. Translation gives CASSLEGLTEAFF.

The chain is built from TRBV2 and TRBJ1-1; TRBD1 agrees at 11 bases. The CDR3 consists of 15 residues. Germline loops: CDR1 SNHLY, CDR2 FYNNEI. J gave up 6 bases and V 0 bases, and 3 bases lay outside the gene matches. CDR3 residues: CASSEAVGQGAEAFF. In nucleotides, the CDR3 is TGTGCCAGCAGTGAAGCTGTGGGACAGGGGGCTGAAGCTTTCTTT.

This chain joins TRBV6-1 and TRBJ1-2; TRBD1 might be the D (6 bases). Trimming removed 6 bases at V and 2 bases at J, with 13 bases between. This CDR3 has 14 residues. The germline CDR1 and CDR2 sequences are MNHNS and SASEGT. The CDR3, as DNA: TGTGCCAGCAGCCCCAGGGGTTTCAACTATGGCTACACCTTC. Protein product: CASSPRGFNYGYTF.

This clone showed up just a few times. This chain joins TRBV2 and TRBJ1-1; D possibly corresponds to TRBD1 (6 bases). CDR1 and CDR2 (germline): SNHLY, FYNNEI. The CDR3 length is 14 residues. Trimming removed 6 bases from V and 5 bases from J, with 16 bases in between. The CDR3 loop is CASSTGRGWTEAFF. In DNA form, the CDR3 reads TGTGCCAGCAGCACAGGGAGAGGGTGGACTGAAGCTTTCTTT. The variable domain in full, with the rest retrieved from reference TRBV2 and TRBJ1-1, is EPEVTQTPSHQVTQMGQEVILRCVPISNHLYFYWYRQILGQKVEFLVSFYNNEISEKSEIFDDQFSVERPDGSNFTLKIRSTKLEDSAMYFCASSTGRGWTEAFFGQGTRLTVV.

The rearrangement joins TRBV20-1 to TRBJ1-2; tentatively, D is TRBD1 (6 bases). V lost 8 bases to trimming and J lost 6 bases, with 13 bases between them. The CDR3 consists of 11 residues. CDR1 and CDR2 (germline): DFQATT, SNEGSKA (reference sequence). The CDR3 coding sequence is TGCAGTACGCAGGGGAAAGATGGCTACACCTTC. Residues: CSTQGKDGYTF.

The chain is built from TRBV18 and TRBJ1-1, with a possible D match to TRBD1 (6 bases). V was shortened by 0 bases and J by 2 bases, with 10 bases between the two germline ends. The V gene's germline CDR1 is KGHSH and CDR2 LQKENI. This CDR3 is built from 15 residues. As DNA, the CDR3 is TGTGCCAGCTCACCACCCGCAGGGGTCAACACTGAAGCTTTCTTT. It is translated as CASSPPAGVNTEAFF.

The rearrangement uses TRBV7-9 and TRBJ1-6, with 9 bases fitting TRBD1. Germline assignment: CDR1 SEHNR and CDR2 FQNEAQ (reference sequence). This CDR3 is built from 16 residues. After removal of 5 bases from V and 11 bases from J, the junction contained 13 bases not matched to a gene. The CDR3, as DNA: TGTGCCAGCAGCCGCGTTGGCGGCGGGACAGGGACACCCCTCCACTTT. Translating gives CASSRVGGGTGTPLHF.

CDR3 in amino acids: CASSQDGQGARFF. For the CDR3, the DNA is TGCGCCAGCAGCCAGGACGGACAGGGGGCAAGGTTCTTC. The chain uses TRBV5-1 and TRBJ2-1; TRBD1 matches 11 bases. With 4 bases clipped from V and 15 bases from J, the junction kept 9 bases outside the gene matches. The CDR3 sequence is 13 residues long. From germline, CDR1 is SGHRS and CDR2 YFSETQ. Variable domain in full (rest from reference TRBV5-1 and TRBJ2-1): KAGVTQTPRYLIKTRGQQVTLSCSPISGHRSVSWYQQTPGQGLQFLFEYFSETQRNKGNFPGRFSGRQFSNSRSEMNVSTLELGDSALYLCASSQDGQGARFFGPGTRLTVL.

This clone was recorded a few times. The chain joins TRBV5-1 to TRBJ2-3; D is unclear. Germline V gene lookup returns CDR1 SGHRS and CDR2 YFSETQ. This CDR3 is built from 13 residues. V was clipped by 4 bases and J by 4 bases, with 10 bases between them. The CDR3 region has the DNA TGCGCCAGCAGCCAAAGTCTATCAGATACGCAGTATTTT. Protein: CASSQSLSDTQYF.

In nucleotides, the CDR3 is TGTGCCAGCAATGCAGGGACCGGGGAGCTGTTTTTT. It translates to CASNAGTGELFF. The genes are TRBV2 and TRBJ2-2; D might be TRBD1 (5 bases). CDR3 size: 12 residues. V lost 7 bases and J lost 5, with 8 bases in between. Germline CDR1 reads SNHLY; CDR2 reads FYNNEI.

This CDR3 is CASSLLGFGRGTDTQYF. CDR3 in DNA: TGTGCCAGCTCCCTCCTCGGGTTTGGTCGGGGCACAGATACGCAGTATTTT. The chain employs TRBV18 and TRBJ2-3; D is ambiguous. Trimming removed 6 bases from V and 1 base from J, with 20 bases in between. Germline V gene lookup returns CDR1 KGHSH and CDR2 LQKENI. This CDR3 is built from 17 residues.

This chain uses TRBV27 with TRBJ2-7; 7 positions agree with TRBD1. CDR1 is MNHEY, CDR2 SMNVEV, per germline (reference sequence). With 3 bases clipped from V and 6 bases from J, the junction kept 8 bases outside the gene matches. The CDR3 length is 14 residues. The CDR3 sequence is CASSLAQGHSEQYF. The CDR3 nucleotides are TGTGCCAGCAGTTTGGCACAGGGGCATAGCGAGCAGTACTTC.

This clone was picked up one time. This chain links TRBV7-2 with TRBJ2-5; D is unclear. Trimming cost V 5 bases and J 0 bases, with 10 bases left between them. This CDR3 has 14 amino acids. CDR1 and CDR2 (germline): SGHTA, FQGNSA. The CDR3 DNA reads TGTGCCAGCAGCCCTGGCTTGTACCAAGAGACCCAGTACTTC. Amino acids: CASSPGLYQETQYF.

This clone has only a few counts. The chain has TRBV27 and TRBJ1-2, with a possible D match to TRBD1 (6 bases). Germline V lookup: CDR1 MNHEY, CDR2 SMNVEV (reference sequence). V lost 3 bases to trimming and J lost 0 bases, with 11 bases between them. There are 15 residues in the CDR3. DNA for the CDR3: TGTGCCAGCAGTTTCGCCAGGACAGCTAACTATGGCTACACCTTC. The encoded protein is CASSFARTANYGYTF.

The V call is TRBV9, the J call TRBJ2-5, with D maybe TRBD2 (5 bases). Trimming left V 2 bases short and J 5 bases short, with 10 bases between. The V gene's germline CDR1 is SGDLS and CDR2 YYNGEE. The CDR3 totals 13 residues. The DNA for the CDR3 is TGTGCCAGCAGCGTGGCCCCGGGGGAGACCCAGTACTTC. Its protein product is CASSVAPGETQYF.

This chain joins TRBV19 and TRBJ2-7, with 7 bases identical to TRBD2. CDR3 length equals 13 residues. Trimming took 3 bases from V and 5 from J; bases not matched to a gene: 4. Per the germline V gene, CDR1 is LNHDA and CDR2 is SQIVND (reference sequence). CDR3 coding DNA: TGTGCCAGTAGTATGGGGGGGATCCACGAGCAGTACTTC. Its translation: CASSMGGIHEQYF. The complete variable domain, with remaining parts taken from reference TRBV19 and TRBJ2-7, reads DGGITQSPKYLFRKEGQNVTLSCEQNLNHDAMYWYRQDPGQGLRLIYYSQIVNDFQKGDIAEGYSVSREKKESFPLTVTSAQKNPTAFYLCASSMGGIHEQYFGPGTRLTVT.

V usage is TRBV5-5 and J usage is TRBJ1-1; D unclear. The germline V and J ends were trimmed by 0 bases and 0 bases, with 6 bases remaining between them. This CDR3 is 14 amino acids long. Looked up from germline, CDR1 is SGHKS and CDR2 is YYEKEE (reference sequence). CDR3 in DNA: TGTGCCAGCAGCTTGGTCGCGGTGAACACTGAAGCTTTCTTT. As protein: CASSLVAVNTEAFF. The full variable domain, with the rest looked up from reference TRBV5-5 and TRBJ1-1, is DAGVTQSPTHLIKTRGQQVTLRCSPISGHKSVSWYQQVLGQGPQFIFQYYEKEERGRGNFPDRFSARQFPNYSSELNVNALLLGDSALYLCASSLVAVNTEAFFGQGTRLTVV.

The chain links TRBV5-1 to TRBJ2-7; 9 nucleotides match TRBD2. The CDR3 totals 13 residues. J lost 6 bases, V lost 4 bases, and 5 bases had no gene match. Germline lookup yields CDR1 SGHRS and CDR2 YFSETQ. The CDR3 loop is CASSMRGGREQYF. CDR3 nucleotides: TGCGCCAGCAGCATGCGGGGGGGCCGCGAGCAGTACTTC.

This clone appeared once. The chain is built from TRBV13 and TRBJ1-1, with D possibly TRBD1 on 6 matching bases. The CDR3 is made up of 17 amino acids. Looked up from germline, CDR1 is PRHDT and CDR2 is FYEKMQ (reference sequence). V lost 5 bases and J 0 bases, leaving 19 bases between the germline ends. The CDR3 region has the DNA TGTGCCAGCAGCCCCTCAGGGGTTGGGCAGATGAACACTGAAGCTTTCTTT. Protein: CASSPSGVGQMNTEAFF.

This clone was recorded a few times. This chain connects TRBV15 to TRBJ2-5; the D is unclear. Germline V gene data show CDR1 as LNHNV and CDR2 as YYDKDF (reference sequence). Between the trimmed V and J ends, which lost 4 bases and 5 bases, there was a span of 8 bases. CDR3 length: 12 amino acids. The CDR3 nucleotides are TGTGCCACCAGCACATACGAGGAGACCCAGTACTTC. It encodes CATSTYEETQYF.

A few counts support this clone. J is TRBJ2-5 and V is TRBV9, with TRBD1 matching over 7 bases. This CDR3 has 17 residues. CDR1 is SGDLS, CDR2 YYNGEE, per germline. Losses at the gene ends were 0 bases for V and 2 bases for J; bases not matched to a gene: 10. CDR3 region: CASSVAPPGTVQETQYF. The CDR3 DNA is TGTGCCAGCAGCGTAGCCCCTCCCGGGACAGTTCAAGAGACCCAGTACTTC.

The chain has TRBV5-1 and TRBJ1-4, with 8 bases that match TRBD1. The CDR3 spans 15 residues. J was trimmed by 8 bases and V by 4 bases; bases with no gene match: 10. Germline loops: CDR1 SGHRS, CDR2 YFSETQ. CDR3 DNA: TGCGCCAGCAGCGGGGGCACAGGGGGGCGCGAAAAACTGTTTTTT. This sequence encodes CASSGGTGGREKLFF. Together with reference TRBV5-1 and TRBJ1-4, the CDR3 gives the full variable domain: KAGVTQTPRYLIKTRGQQVTLSCSPISGHRSVSWYQQTPGQGLQFLFEYFSETQRNKGNFPGRFSGRQFSNSRSEMNVSTLELGDSALYLCASSGGTGGREKLFFGSGTQLSVL.

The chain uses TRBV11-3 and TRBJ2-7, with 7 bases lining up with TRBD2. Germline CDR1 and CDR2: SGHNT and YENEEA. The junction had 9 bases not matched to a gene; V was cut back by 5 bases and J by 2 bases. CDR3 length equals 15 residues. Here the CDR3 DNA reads TGTGCCAGCAGCCCGGGACTCCGGGGGGCCTACGAGCAGTACTTC. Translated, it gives CASSPGLRGAYEQYF.

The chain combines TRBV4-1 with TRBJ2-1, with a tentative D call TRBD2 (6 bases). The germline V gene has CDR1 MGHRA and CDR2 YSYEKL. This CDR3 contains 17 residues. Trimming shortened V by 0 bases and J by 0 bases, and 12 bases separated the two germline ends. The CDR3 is CASSQELAISSYNEQFF. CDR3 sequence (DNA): TGCGCCAGCAGCCAAGAACTAGCTATAAGCTCCTACAATGAGCAGTTCTTC.

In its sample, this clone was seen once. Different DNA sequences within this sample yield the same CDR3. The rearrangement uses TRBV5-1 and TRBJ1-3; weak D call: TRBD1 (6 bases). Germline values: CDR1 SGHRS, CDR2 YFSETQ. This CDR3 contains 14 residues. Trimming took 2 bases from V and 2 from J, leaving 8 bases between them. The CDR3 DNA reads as TGCGCCAGCAGCTTAGGACAGACTGGAAACACCATATATTTT. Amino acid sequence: CASSLGQTGNTIYF.

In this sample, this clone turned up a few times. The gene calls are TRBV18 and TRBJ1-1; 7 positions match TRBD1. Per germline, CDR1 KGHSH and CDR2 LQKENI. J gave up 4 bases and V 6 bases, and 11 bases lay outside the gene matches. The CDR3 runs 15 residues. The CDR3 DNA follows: TGTGCCAGCTCGATTCAGGGGGTATTGGGCACTGAAGCTTTCTTT. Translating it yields CASSIQGVLGTEAFF.

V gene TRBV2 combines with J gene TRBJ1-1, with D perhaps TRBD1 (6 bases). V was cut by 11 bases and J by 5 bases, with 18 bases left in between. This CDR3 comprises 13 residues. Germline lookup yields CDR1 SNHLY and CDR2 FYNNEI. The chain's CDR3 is CAGQGIPGTEAFF. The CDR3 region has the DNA TGTGCCGGCCAGGGGATCCCGGGAACTGAAGCTTTCTTT.

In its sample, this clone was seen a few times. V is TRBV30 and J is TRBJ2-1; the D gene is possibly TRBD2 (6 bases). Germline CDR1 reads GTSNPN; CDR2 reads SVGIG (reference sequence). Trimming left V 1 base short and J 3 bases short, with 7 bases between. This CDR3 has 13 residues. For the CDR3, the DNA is TGTGCCTGGAGTGCGCGGGGCTACAATGAGCAGTTCTTC. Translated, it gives CAWSARGYNEQFF.

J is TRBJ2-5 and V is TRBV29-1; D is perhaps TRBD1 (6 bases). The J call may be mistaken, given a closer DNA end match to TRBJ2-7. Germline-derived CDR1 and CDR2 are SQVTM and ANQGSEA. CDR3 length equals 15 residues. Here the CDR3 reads CSAKTQGYSSYEQYF. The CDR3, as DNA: TGCAGCGCAAAGACACAGGGTTATAGCTCCTACGAGCAGTACTTC.